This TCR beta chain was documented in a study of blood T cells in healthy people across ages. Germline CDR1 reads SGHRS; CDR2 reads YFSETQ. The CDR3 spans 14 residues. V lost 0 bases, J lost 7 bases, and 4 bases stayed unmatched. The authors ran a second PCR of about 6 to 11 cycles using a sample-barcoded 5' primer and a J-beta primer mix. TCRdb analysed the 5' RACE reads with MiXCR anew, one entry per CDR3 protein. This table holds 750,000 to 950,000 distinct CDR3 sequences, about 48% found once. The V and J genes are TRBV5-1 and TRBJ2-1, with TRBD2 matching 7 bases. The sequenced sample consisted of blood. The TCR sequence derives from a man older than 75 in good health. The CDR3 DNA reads TGCGCCAGCAGCTTGGGCCGGGGAGGGAATGAGCAGTTCTTC. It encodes CASSLGRGGNEQFF.